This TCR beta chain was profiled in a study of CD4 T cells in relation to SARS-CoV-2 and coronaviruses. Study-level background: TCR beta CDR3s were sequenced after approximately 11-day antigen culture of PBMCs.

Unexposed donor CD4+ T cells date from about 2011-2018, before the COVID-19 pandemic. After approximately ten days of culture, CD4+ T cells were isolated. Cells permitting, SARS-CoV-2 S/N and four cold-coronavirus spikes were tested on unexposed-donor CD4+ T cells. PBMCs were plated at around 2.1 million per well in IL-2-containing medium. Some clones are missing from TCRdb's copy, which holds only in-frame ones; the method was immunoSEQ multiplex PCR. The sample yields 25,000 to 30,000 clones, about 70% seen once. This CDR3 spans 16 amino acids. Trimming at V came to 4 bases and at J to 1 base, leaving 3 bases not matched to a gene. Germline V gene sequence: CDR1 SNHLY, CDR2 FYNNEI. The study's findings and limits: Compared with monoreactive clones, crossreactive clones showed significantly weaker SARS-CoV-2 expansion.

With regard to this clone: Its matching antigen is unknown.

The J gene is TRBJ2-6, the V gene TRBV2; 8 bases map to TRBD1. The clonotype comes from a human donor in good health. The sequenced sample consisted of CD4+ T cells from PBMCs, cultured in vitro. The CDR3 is CASSGDRLSGANVLTF. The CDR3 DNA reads TGTGCCAGCAGTGGGGACAGGTTATCTGGGGCCAACGTCCTGACTTTC.